These T cell receptor beta chains were read from a single sample in a study of CDR3 diversity in severe acne. TCRdb reprocessed the PCR reads via MiXCR and lists one record per CDR3 protein. The table lists more than 70,000 distinct CDR3 sequences, around 54% of them singletons, with around a tenth in the top ten. Sequencing was performed on blood. The receptors were sampled from a male donor with severe acne vulgaris. The CDR3 runs from the conserved cysteine through the conserved F or W. Expanded clones are given a class, and other clones once, few, many or no size at all.

J gene,V gene,CDR3 length,clone size,CDR3 protein
TRBJ1-6,TRBV25-1,14,-,CASTPLGLGSPLHF
TRBJ1-5,TRBV6-5,13,few,CASSLGFDQPQHF
TRBJ1-1,TRBV5-1,14,few,CASSFRQGNTEAFF
TRBJ1-2,TRBV2,12,-,CASKETANGYTF
TRBJ2-7,TRBV11-2,15,many,CASSFEGSLLREQYF
TRBJ1-2,TRBV5-8,14,many,CASSLQALGYGYTF
TRBJ2-7,TRBV7-2,17,medium-sized,CASSSGLAGSRSYEQYF
TRBJ2-6,TRBV29-1,19,-,CSVLGLPGEGYGGANVLTF
TRBJ2-4,TRBV20-1,14,-,CSVITAGFVNIQYF
TRBJ2-3,TRBV6-5,14,few,CASSGQGAGDTQYF
TRBJ2-1,TRBV20-1,16,many,CSARSGQGPFYNEQFF
TRBJ2-7,TRBV7-7,14,few,CASSAGLGLLEQYF
TRBJ2-1,TRBV10-2,14,-,CASSVQLNYNEQFF
TRBJ2-7,TRBV2,16,-,CASRPGGGAGVREQYF
TRBJ1-3,TRBV25-1,20,many,CASSGFRDKGHTQSGNTIYF
TRBJ2-3,TRBV20-1,15,many,CSARDPGVSTDTQYF